This entry features one T cell receptor (beta chain) sequence. The antigen remains unidentified. This sample was included in a study of OX40 agonist ivuxolimab in advanced cancers. Study results and caveats: With doses of 0.1 to 3.0 mg/kg, CD4+ and CD8+ blood T cells had undergone clonal expansion by week 6.

Clones were sequenced by immunoSEQ multiplex PCR, and TCRdb holds only the in-frame ones, with some missing. The sample includes tens of thousands of clones, 86% of them seen just once. The sequencing used CD4+ or CD8+ T cells sorted from blood, collected in a trial of the OX40 agonist ivuxolimab. The clonotype comes from an adult with an advanced solid tumor such as melanoma, head and neck, liver or kidney cancer.

The CDR3, as DNA: TGTGCCAGCAGTTTAGGGGCAGTCTACAATGAGCAGTTCTTC. Residues: CASSLGAVYNEQFF. The chain joins TRBV27 to TRBJ2-1; D is possibly TRBD1 (5 bases). V lost 2 bases, J lost 3 bases, and 8 bases lay in between. Per germline, CDR1 MNHEY and CDR2 SMNVEV (reference sequence). This CDR3 spans 14 amino acids.